The 11 T cell receptor beta chains below were found in one sample sequenced in a study of blood T cell repertoires in COVID-19. Profiled with immunoSEQ multiplex PCR; TCRdb holds only in-frame clones, not every one. The table lists 240,000 or so clones, 60% to 75% of them singletons. Sequencing was carried out using peripheral blood. These receptors originate from a woman of 80 years or more with acute or convalescent COVID-19.

This clone was counted between two and nine times. The genes are TRBV11-2 and TRBJ2-6, with D perhaps TRBD1 (5 bases). The germline V gene has CDR1 SGHAT and CDR2 FQNNGV. The CDR3 extends over 16 amino acids. V was clipped by 1 base and J by 2 bases, with 9 bases between them. The chain's CDR3 is CASSLGRGPGANVLTF. CDR3 DNA sequence: TGTGCCAGCAGCTTAGGAAGGGGCCCTGGGGCCAACGTCCTGACTTTC. The complete variable domain, with remaining parts taken from reference TRBV11-2 and TRBJ2-6, reads EAGVAQSPRYKIIEKRQSVAFWCNPISGHATLYWYQQILGQGPKLLIQFQNNGVVDDSQLPKDRFSAERLKGVDSTLKIQPAKLEDSAVYLCASSLGRGPGANVLTFGAGSRLTVL.

The chain uses TRBV6-5 and TRBJ1-2; 11 bases agree with TRBD1. Germline CDR1 MNHEY, CDR2 SVGAGI. The CDR3 contains 15 residues. The junction had 7 bases not matched to a gene; V was cut back by 2 bases and J by 8 bases. The CDR3 loop reads CASSYTLGTGGGYTF. CDR3 nucleotides: TGTGCCAGCAGTTACACTCTCGGGACAGGGGGAGGCTACACCTTC.

The table lists this clone with a count of one. The V gene is TRBV6-5, the J gene TRBJ1-1; D may be TRBD1 (6 bases). Germline assignment: CDR1 MNHEY and CDR2 SVGAGI. The CDR3 runs to 13 residues. V lost 6 bases and J lost 3, with 11 bases in between. Written as DNA, the CDR3 is TGTGCCAGCAGAAGGACAGATTACACTGAAGCTTTCTTT. Its translation: CASRRTDYTEAFF.

V is TRBV23-1 and J is TRBJ2-7, with D uncertain. TRBV23-1 is assigned to the ORF class and has an uncertain function. V lost 7 bases to trimming and J lost 3 bases, with 16 bases between them. The CDR3 extends over 14 amino acids. The chain's CDR3 is CASTRLQLIYEQYF. The CDR3 DNA reads TGCGCCAGCACCCGGCTACAACTAATCTACGAGCAGTACTTC.

This rearrangement joins TRBV5-5 to TRBJ2-7; maybe TRBD1 (5 bases). The length of the CDR3 is 13 residues. Germline V gene lookup returns CDR1 SGHKS and CDR2 YYEKEE (reference sequence). Trimming cost V 3 bases and J 3 bases, with 10 bases left between them. The CDR3 sequence is CASSWGGGYEQYF. In nucleotides, the CDR3 is TGTGCCAGCAGCTGGGGCGGTGGCTACGAGCAGTACTTC.

The sample holds a few counts of this clone. The V gene is TRBV5-6, the J gene TRBJ2-5, with 8 bases identical to TRBD1. The CDR3 spans 15 residues. Per the germline V gene, CDR1 is SGHDT and CDR2 is YYEEEE. V shed 1 base, J shed 1 base, and the junction held 3 bases outside the gene matches. CDR3 sequence (DNA): TGTGCCAGCAGCTTGAACAGGGGGGCCCAAGAGACCCAGTACTTC. Its protein is CASSLNRGAQETQYF.

V gene TRBV29-1 combines with J gene TRBJ1-1, with 11 bases matching TRBD1. V trimming: 7 bases; J trimming: 5 bases; junction bases outside the gene matches: 12. There are 15 residues in the CDR3. CDR1 is SQVTM and CDR2 is ANQGSEA in the germline V gene. CDR3 amino acids: CSAGRVGTGGTEAFF. Here the CDR3 DNA reads TGCAGCGCCGGTCGAGTAGGGACAGGGGGTACTGAAGCTTTCTTT.

This chain connects TRBV5-1 to TRBJ2-3; 10 bases are shared with TRBD2. CDR3 length: 14 residues. With 4 bases clipped from V and 6 bases from J, the junction kept 5 bases outside the gene matches. Per the germline V gene, CDR1 is SGHRS and CDR2 is YFSETQ. CDR3 sequence reads: CASSSRLAGDTQYF. CDR3 sequence (DNA): TGCGCCAGCAGCAGCCGACTAGCGGGTGATACGCAGTATTTT.

CDR3 sequence reads: CSVENSMNTEAFF. DNA of the CDR3: TGCAGCGTTGAAAATTCTATGAACACTGAAGCTTTCTTT. V is TRBV29-1 and J is TRBJ1-1, with D unclear. CDR3 length: 13 residues. The germline V gene encodes CDR1 SQVTM and CDR2 ANQGSEA. The V gene lost 2 bases and the J gene lost 0 bases, with 7 bases spanning the gap.

The chain uses TRBV3-1 (or the pseudogene TRBV3-2) and TRBJ1-3, with TRBD1 matching 7 bases. With V trimmed by 3 bases and J by 3 bases, 5 bases remained unmatched. CDR1 is LGHDT and CDR2 is YNNKEL in the germline V gene (reference sequence). This CDR3 is built from 15 residues. CDR3 coding DNA: TGTGCCAGCAGCCATCAGGGGGGCGGTGGAAACACCATATATTTT. This encodes CASSHQGGGGNTIYF.

The rearrangement uses TRBV20-1 and TRBJ1-2, with D perhaps TRBD1 (5 bases). Germline CDR1 reads DFQATT; CDR2 reads SNEGSKA (reference sequence). CDR3 length: 13 amino acids. The V end lost 3 bases, the J end lost 7 bases, and 15 bases lay between the germline ends. CDR3 nucleotides: TGCAGTGCTAGTGGGGCGGGAGGGATTGGCTACACCTTC. It translates to CSASGAGGIGYTF.